What follows are 29 T cell receptor beta chains derived from one specimen sequenced in a study of blood T cell repertoires in COVID-19. The protocol was immunoSEQ multiplex PCR, while the TCRdb copy is restricted to in-frame clones and leaves out a portion. Among about 150,000 clones listed, about four fifths were seen once. The sequencing sample was made of peripheral blood. All receptors come from an elderly woman with active or convalescent COVID-19.

The V and J genes are TRBV5-1 and TRBJ2-7, with 13 bases lining up with TRBD2. Per germline, CDR1 SGHRS and CDR2 YFSETQ. The CDR3 sequence is 17 residues long. V lost 4 bases, J lost 5 bases, and 12 bases stayed unmatched. CDR3 amino acids: CASSPQRRTSGSHEQYF. In nucleotides, the CDR3 is TGCGCCAGCAGCCCCCAGAGGCGGACTAGCGGGAGTCACGAGCAGTACTTC.

V and J are TRBV2 and TRBJ1-5; TRBD1 might be the D (6 bases). Trimming left V 8 bases short and J 0 bases short, with 14 bases between. CDR1 is SNHLY, CDR2 FYNNEI, per germline. This CDR3 is 15 amino acids long. The CDR3 loop reads CASAQQGYSNQPQHF. As DNA, the CDR3 is TGTGCCAGCGCCCAACAGGGATATAGCAATCAGCCCCAGCATTTT.

The chain links TRBV9 to TRBJ1-2, with 10 bases matching TRBD1. The V gene end was trimmed by 3 bases and the J gene end by 4 bases; junction bases not matched to a gene: 15. The CDR3 runs 18 residues. Germline V gene data show CDR1 as SGDLS and CDR2 as YYNGEE. CDR3 protein: CASSAYGTGDLGSYGYTF. The CDR3 nucleotides are TGTGCCAGCAGCGCCTATGGGACAGGGGACCTTGGTAGCTATGGCTACACCTTC.

The CDR3 nucleotides read TGTGCCAGCAGTTTAAGGGGATACAATTCACCCCTCCACTTT. It codes for CASSLRGYNSPLHF. The chain recombines TRBV28 with TRBJ1-6; D may be TRBD1 (5 bases). CDR1 is MDHEN and CDR2 is SYDVKM in the germline V gene. V lost 2 bases, J lost 7 bases, and 9 bases lay in between. The CDR3 has 14 residues.

The CDR3 nucleotides are TGTGCCAGCAGCGCAACCGGACTAGCGGGGGGCGAGCAGTACTTC. This translates into CASSATGLAGGEQYF. This rearrangement joins TRBV9 to TRBJ2-7; 14 bases agree with TRBD2. CDR3 length equals 15 residues. Looked up from germline, CDR1 is SGDLS and CDR2 is YYNGEE. V trimming: 3 bases; J trimming: 6 bases; junction bases outside the gene matches: 5.

This clone was detected a few times. The rearrangement joins TRBV19 to TRBJ2-3; 11 bases align to TRBD1. Trimming removed 9 bases from V and 4 bases from J; junction bases left unmatched: 3. In germline, CDR1 is LNHDA, CDR2 SQIVND (reference sequence). This CDR3 region has 13 residues. As DNA, the CDR3 is TGTGCCAGCCGGACAGGGGGCCCAGATACGCAGTATTTT. It codes for CASRTGGPDTQYF. Using reference TRBV19 and TRBJ2-3 for the parts outside the CDR3, the full variable domain is DGGITQSPKYLFRKEGQNVTLSCEQNLNHDAMYWYRQDPGQGLRLIYYSQIVNDFQKGDIAEGYSVSREKKESFPLTVTSAQKNPTAFYLCASRTGGPDTQYFGPGTRLTVL.

The V gene is TRBV5-6, the J gene TRBJ2-1; the match to TRBD1 covers 11 bases. The CDR3 has 16 residues. CDR1 is SGHDT and CDR2 is YYEEEE in the germline V gene. V lost 2 bases to trimming and J lost 6 bases; unmatched junction nucleotides: 7. CDR3 sequence: CASSFSRTGGLNEQFF. In nucleotides, the CDR3 is TGTGCCAGCAGCTTTTCGAGGACAGGGGGCCTCAATGAGCAGTTCTTC.

The V and J genes are TRBV6-1 and TRBJ2-1; no definite D call. Germline CDR1 and CDR2: MNHNS and SASEGT. The V and J ends lost 1 base and 8 bases respectively, with 21 bases between them. This CDR3 has 17 residues. The CDR3 loop is CASSEVRQPLLRDEQFF. The CDR3 DNA is TGTGCCAGCAGTGAAGTCCGGCAGCCACTCTTACGGGATGAGCAGTTCTTC.

This sequence joins TRBV7-3 and TRBJ1-1, with TRBD1 as a possible D gene (5 bases). The CDR3 consists of 13 residues. CDR1 and CDR2 from the germline V gene are SGHTA and FQGTGA. Trimming left V 4 bases short and J 4 bases short, with 10 bases between. CDR3 bases: TGTGCCAGCAGCTCAGGGAGGGGCACTGAAGCTTTCTTT. Amino acid sequence: CASSSGRGTEAFF.

The genes are TRBV29-1 and TRBJ1-1; no reliable D call. Per the germline V gene, CDR1 is SQVTM and CDR2 is ANQGSEA. V dropped 2 bases and J dropped 0 bases, with 10 bases sitting between them. There are 14 residues in the CDR3. The DNA for the CDR3 is TGCAGCGTTGAATTCCCCGGGATGAACACTGAAGCTTTCTTT. Its translation is CSVEFPGMNTEAFF.

The rearrangement uses TRBV5-4 and TRBJ2-2; TRBD1 matches at 7 bases. Germline CDR1 reads SGHNT; CDR2 reads YYREEE (reference sequence). J was trimmed by 4 bases and V by 3 bases; bases with no gene match: 6. The CDR3 runs to 15 residues. CDR3 sequence: CASSSPTGATGELFF. The CDR3, as DNA: TGTGCCAGCAGCTCACCCACAGGGGCCACCGGGGAGCTGTTTTTT.

The chain combines TRBV6-5 with TRBJ2-1, with TRBD1 matching over 10 bases. Germline CDR1 is MNHEY and CDR2 is SVGAGI. The CDR3 totals 12 residues. The V gene end was trimmed by 6 bases and the J gene end by 9 bases; junction bases not matched to a gene: 2. The CDR3 here is CASSRTGGEQFF. As DNA, the CDR3 is TGTGCCAGCAGCCGGACAGGGGGTGAGCAGTTCTTC.

The chain joins TRBV21-1 to TRBJ1-2. TRBV21-1 is designated a pseudogene. The CDR3 covers 13 residues. As DNA, the CDR3 is TGTGCCAGCAGCAAAGGAGGCAACTATGGCTACACCTTC. Translating it yields CASSKGGNYGYTF.

The chain combines TRBV4-1 with TRBJ2-7; the D is unclear. CDR3 length: 14 residues. Germline CDR1 is MGHRA and CDR2 is YSYEKL. V gave up 0 bases and J gave up 2 bases, with 8 bases separating them. The CDR3 loop is CASSQERSTYEQYF. The CDR3 region has the DNA TGCGCCAGCAGCCAAGAACGGTCGACCTACGAGCAGTACTTC.

The chain has TRBV5-1 and TRBJ1-1; D is possibly TRBD1 (6 bases). Trimming pared 4 bases from V and 6 bases from J, leaving 22 bases between. The germline V gene has CDR1 SGHRS and CDR2 YFSETQ. CDR3 size: 16 residues. This chain's CDR3 is CASSPGNSGTIPEAFF. CDR3 bases: TGCGCCAGCAGCCCAGGCAATTCCGGGACAATCCCTGAAGCTTTCTTT.

The J gene is TRBJ2-5, the V gene TRBV10-3; D not resolved. The CDR3 length is 13 residues. The V end lost 10 bases, the J end lost 2 bases, and 14 bases lay between the germline ends. CDR1 is ENHRY and CDR2 is SYGVKD in the germline V gene. The CDR3 sequence: CATQFVQQETQYF. The DNA for the CDR3 is TGTGCCACACAATTCGTCCAGCAAGAGACCCAGTACTTC.

This sequence joins TRBV19 and TRBJ2-3; TRBD2 matches 11 bases. Germline CDR1 reads LNHDA; CDR2 reads SQIVND (reference sequence). The trim removed 4 bases at V and 2 bases at J, leaving 5 bases unmatched. The CDR3 sequence is 16 residues long. CDR3 region: CASSTGLAVATDTQYF. The CDR3 DNA follows: TGTGCCAGTAGTACGGGACTAGCGGTGGCCACAGATACGCAGTATTTT.

The gene calls are TRBV5-4 and TRBJ2-1; TRBD2 might be the D (6 bases). CDR3 size: 13 residues. Looked up from germline, CDR1 is SGHNT and CDR2 is YYREEE (reference sequence). V lost 5 bases, J lost 8 bases, and 14 bases lay in between. The CDR3 DNA sequence: TGTGCCAGCAGAAGGCTAGCGTTCGATGAGCAGTTCTTC. It specifies CASRRLAFDEQFF.

V and J are TRBV18 and TRBJ2-5, with a possible D match to TRBD2 (5 bases). Germline CDR1 reads KGHSH; CDR2 reads LQKENI. This CDR3 is 13 amino acids long. V lost 6 bases, J lost 5 bases, and 13 bases lay in between. The CDR3 DNA sequence: TGTGCCAGCTCGCTTCCGGGCGGGGAGACCCAGTACTTC. Translation gives CASSLPGGETQYF.

The chain recombines TRBV5-1 with TRBJ2-3, with TRBD2 identical over 11 bases. The CDR3 sequence is 17 residues long. V shed 4 bases, J shed 5 bases, and the junction held 12 bases outside the gene matches. CDR1 and CDR2 from the germline V gene are SGHRS and YFSETQ. The CDR3 region is CASSLPQLAGGLDTQYF. In DNA form, the CDR3 reads TGCGCCAGCAGCCTGCCCCAGCTAGCGGGAGGACTAGATACGCAGTATTTT.

J is TRBJ1-5 and V is TRBV18; 9 nucleotides agree with TRBD1. The CDR3 consists of 15 residues. With V trimmed by 5 bases and J by 3 bases, 5 bases remained unmatched. CDR1 KGHSH and CDR2 LQKENI come from the germline V gene. This CDR3 is CASSAGTGNNQPQHF. The DNA of the CDR3 is TGTGCCAGCTCAGCCGGGACAGGGAACAATCAGCCCCAGCATTTT. Full variable domain (outside the CDR3, taken from reference TRBV18 and TRBJ1-5): NAGVMQNPRHLVRRRGQEARLRCSPMKGHSHVYWYRQLPEEGLKFMVYLQKENIIDESGMPKERFSAEFPKEGPSILRIQQVVRGDSAAYFCASSAGTGNNQPQHFGDGTRLSIL.

The CDR3 here is CASSQDISSYEQYF. The CDR3 DNA reads as TGTGCCAGCAGCCAAGATATTAGCAGCTACGAGCAGTACTTC. The chain joins TRBV3-1 (or the pseudogene TRBV3-2) to TRBJ2-7, with D unclear. The CDR3 length is 14 residues. The germline V gene has CDR1 LGHDT and CDR2 YNNKEL (reference sequence). V was pared by 0 bases and J by 3 bases, with 9 bases between.

V gene TRBV10-3 combines with J gene TRBJ1-2; TRBD1 aligns across 9 bases. This CDR3 has 16 residues. With V trimmed by 2 bases and J by 4 bases, 8 bases remained unmatched. The germline V gene has CDR1 ENHRY and CDR2 SYGVKD. The CDR3 region has the DNA TGTGCCATCAGTGAGGAGGGGACAGGGTCCTCCTATGGCTACACCTTC. Its protein is CAISEEGTGSSYGYTF.

The V and J genes are TRBV12-3 or TRBV12-4 and TRBJ1-2; 8 bases map to TRBD1. The CDR3 consists of 12 residues. V was pared by 7 bases and J by 8 bases, with 6 bases of the junction left unmatched. CDR3 nucleotide sequence: TGTGCCAGCATGCTAGGACAGGGAGGCTACACCTTC. Translated: CASMLGQGGYTF.

The rearrangement links TRBV5-1 to TRBJ2-7, with D possibly being TRBD2 (6 bases). This CDR3 region has 14 residues. Germline CDR1 reads SGHRS; CDR2 reads YFSETQ. The ends were cut back, 4 bases at V and 3 bases at J, with 14 bases in the middle. CDR3: CASSGTGRGYEQYF. CDR3 bases: TGCGCCAGCAGCGGGACCGGGAGAGGCTACGAGCAGTACTTC.

This chain uses TRBV27 with TRBJ1-2, with D unclear. V lost 6 bases and J lost 7, with 15 bases in between. Germline V gene data show CDR1 as MNHEY and CDR2 as SMNVEV (reference sequence). This CDR3 is built from 13 residues. The CDR3: CASSLNRRGGYTF. The CDR3 DNA reads TGTGCCAGCAGCCTCAACCGACGGGGTGGCTACACCTTC.

V gene TRBV7-9 combines with J gene TRBJ2-7; TRBD1 matches 9 bases. The V gene's germline CDR1 is SEHNR and CDR2 FQNEAQ (reference sequence). The CDR3 covers 14 residues. V was clipped by 3 bases and J by 3 bases; unmatched bases: 3. CDR3 amino acids: CASSFWDRDYEQYF. The CDR3 DNA reads TGTGCCAGCAGCTTTTGGGACAGGGACTACGAGCAGTACTTC.

The chain employs TRBV18 and TRBJ1-3; a possible D gene is TRBD1 (5 bases). Deletions cut 3 bases from V and 0 bases from J, with 9 bases between. Germline-derived CDR1 and CDR2 are KGHSH and LQKENI. The CDR3 sequence is 15 residues long. CDR3: CASSPTADSGNTIYF. The DNA of the CDR3 is TGTGCCAGCTCACCGACAGCTGACTCTGGAAACACCATATATTTT. The whole variable domain, filled in from reference TRBV18 and TRBJ1-3, reads NAGVMQNPRHLVRRRGQEARLRCSPMKGHSHVYWYRQLPEEGLKFMVYLQKENIIDESGMPKERFSAEFPKEGPSILRIQQVVRGDSAAYFCASSPTADSGNTIYFGEGSWLTVV.

J is TRBJ1-2 and V is TRBV20-1; D is possibly TRBD1 (6 bases). The CDR3 has 13 amino acids. Trimming removed 3 bases at V and 3 bases at J, with 11 bases between. The germline V gene has CDR1 DFQATT and CDR2 SNEGSKA (reference sequence). Here the CDR3 reads CSASHRVDYGYTF. DNA of the CDR3: TGCAGTGCTAGTCACAGGGTCGACTATGGCTACACCTTC.